This T cell receptor beta chain comes out of a study of T cell responses to AZD1222 COVID-19 vaccine. This clone was seen only a few times. What it recognizes is unknown. Some clones are missing from TCRdb's copy, which holds only in-frame ones; the method was immunoSEQ multiplex PCR. Among 180,000 or so clones listed, about nine tenths were seen once. V lost 0 bases, J lost 3 bases, and 10 bases stayed unmatched. This CDR3 is 18 amino acids long. The germline gives CDR1 SNHLY, CDR2 FYNNEI. Findings and limits, study-wide: The donor group comprised mostly white British people and more females; the analysis possibly underestimated clonal diversity. Spike-wide coverage was observed for vaccine-associated CD4 TCRs, with dominant responses at 160-218 and 743-854.

The clonotype was recovered from an adult who received the AZD1222 COVID-19 vaccine. The J gene is TRBJ2-1, the V gene TRBV2; TRBD2 matches 8 bases. The sequenced sample was peripheral blood, obtained 28 days after the second AZD1222 dose. CDR3 sequence reads: CASSEARRFGGDYNEQFF. The CDR3 region has the DNA TGTGCCAGCAGTGAAGCGCGCAGGTTCGGGGGGGACTACAATGAGCAGTTCTTC.